Below, 3 T cell receptor beta chains from the same sample are listed, as sequenced in a study of blood T cell repertoires in COVID-19. Profiling relied on immunoSEQ multiplex PCR, and the TCRdb table lists in-frame clones only, not all of them. The data contain about 220,000 clones, around 83% of them singletons. The sequencing sample was made of PBMCs or T cells enriched from blood (not recorded which). Receptors originate from a woman aged 40 to 55 with acute COVID-19.

V is TRBV6-5 and J is TRBJ1-6, with 12 bases fitting TRBD1. This CDR3 is built from 15 residues. CDR1 and CDR2 from the germline V gene are MNHEY and SVGAGI. V lost 2 bases, J lost 10 bases, and 3 bases stayed unmatched. The CDR3 region is CASSYGTGGRSPLHF. The CDR3 nucleotides are TGTGCCAGCAGTTACGGGACAGGGGGCAGGTCACCCCTCCACTTT.

V usage is TRBV4-1 and J usage is TRBJ1-1; D gene uncertain. The CDR3 covers 13 residues. The germline CDR1 and CDR2 sequences are MGHRA and YSYEKL. The V and J ends lost 5 bases and 5 bases respectively, with 12 bases between them. CDR3 loop: CASSIHPGTEAFF. The CDR3 nucleotides are TGCGCCAGCAGCATCCACCCGGGGACTGAAGCTTTCTTT.

The DNA of the CDR3 is TGTGCCAGCAGCCCTCCCGGACAGTCCTATGGCTACACCTTC. It translates to CASSPPGQSYGYTF. The chain has TRBV5-5 and TRBJ1-2; D is perhaps TRBD1 (6 bases). The CDR3 loop spans 14 amino acids. Germline loops: CDR1 SGHKS, CDR2 YYEKEE (reference sequence). Trimming removed 4 bases from V and 4 bases from J, with 14 bases in between. Filled out from reference TRBV5-5 and TRBJ1-2, the complete variable domain reads DAGVTQSPTHLIKTRGQQVTLRCSPISGHKSVSWYQQVLGQGPQFIFQYYEKEERGRGNFPDRFSARQFPNYSSELNVNALLLGDSALYLCASSPPGQSYGYTFGSGTRLTVV.